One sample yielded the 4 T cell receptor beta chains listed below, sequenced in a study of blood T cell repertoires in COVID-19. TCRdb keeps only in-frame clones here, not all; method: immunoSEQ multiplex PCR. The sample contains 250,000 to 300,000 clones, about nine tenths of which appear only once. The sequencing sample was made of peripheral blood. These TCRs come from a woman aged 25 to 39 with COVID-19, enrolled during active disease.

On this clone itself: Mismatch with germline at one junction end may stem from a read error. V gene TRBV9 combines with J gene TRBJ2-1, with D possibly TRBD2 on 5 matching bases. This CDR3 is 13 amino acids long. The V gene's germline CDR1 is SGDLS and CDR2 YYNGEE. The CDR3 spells CASSVTDYDEQFF. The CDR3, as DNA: TGTGCCAGCAGCGTAACAGACTACGATGAGCAGTTCTTC.

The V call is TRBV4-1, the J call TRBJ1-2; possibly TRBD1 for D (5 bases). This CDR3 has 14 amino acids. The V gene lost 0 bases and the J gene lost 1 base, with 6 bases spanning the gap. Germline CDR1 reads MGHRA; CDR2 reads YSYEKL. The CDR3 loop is CASSQEGLNYGYTF. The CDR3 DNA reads TGCGCCAGCAGCCAAGAGGGACTTAACTATGGCTACACCTTC.

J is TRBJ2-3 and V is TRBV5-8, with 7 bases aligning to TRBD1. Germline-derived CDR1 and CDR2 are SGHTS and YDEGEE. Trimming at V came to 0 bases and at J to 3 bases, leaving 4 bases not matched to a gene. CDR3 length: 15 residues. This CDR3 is CASSLGDRETDTQYF. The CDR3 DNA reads TGTGCCAGCAGCTTGGGCGACAGGGAGACAGATACGCAGTATTTT.

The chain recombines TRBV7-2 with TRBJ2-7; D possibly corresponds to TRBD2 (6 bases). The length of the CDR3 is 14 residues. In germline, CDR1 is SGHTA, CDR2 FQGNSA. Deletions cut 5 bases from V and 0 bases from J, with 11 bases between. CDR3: CASSRDSYSYEQYF. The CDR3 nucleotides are TGTGCCAGCAGCCGGGACTCGTACTCCTACGAGCAGTACTTC.